The 9 T cell receptor beta chains reported below all come from one sample, sequenced in a study of cytomegalovirus exposure and HLA in healthy donors. PCR used 60 Vbeta primers and 13 Jbeta primers. Assay: immunoSEQ multiplex PCR; the TCRdb copy retains only in-frame clones and omits some. The sample contains roughly 100,000 clones, approximately 69% of which appear only once. Sequencing was done on a sample of PBMCs. The source is a young man in good health and CMV-seronegative.

The rearrangement links TRBV7-3 to TRBJ2-5; tentative D call: TRBD1 (6 bases). Trimming took 5 bases from V and 5 from J, leaving 18 bases between them. The CDR3 spans 15 residues. Germline CDR1 reads SGHTA; CDR2 reads FQGTGA. DNA for the CDR3: TGTGCCAGCAGCCCAAACCTGGACAGTGAGGAGACCCAGTACTTC. Encoded protein: CASSPNLDSEETQYF.

This clone was counted between two and nine times. The chain carries TRBV30 and TRBJ2-7; TRBD2 is a possible D gene (5 bases). Germline loops: CDR1 GTSNPN, CDR2 SVGIG (reference sequence). This CDR3 is 14 amino acids long. V lost 2 bases and J 0 bases, leaving 11 bases between the germline ends. The CDR3 loop is CAWSRGKSSYEQYF. The CDR3 DNA reads as TGTGCCTGGAGTCGGGGTAAGAGCTCCTACGAGCAGTACTTC.

This clone was seen more than once but under ten times. The chain links TRBV2 to TRBJ2-1, with D possibly being TRBD2 (6 bases). This CDR3 region has 15 residues. V was shortened by 5 bases and J by 7 bases, with 18 bases between the two germline ends. Germline CDR1 and CDR2: SNHLY and FYNNEI. This CDR3 reads CASSHQEGDENEQFF. The CDR3 DNA reads as TGTGCCAGCAGTCACCAGGAGGGAGACGAGAATGAGCAGTTCTTC.

The gene calls are TRBV5-4 and TRBJ1-4; 11 bases map to TRBD1. Germline CDR1 and CDR2: SGHNT and YYREEE (reference sequence). This CDR3 has 15 amino acids. Germline trimming cut 1 base from V and 7 bases from J; bases unmatched to any gene: 3. The CDR3 DNA reads TGTGCCAGCAGCTTGCGGACAGGGGGCGGTGAAAAACTGTTTTTT. Amino acid sequence: CASSLRTGGGEKLFF.

The chain has TRBV7-2 and TRBJ2-7; 11 bases match TRBD2. After removal of 3 bases from V and 5 bases from J, the junction contained 3 bases not matched to a gene. Germline V gives CDR1 SGHTA, CDR2 FQGNSA. This CDR3 is built from 14 residues. CDR3 sequence reads: CASSFSGRVNEQYF. The CDR3 DNA reads as TGTGCCAGCAGCTTTAGCGGGAGGGTGAACGAGCAGTACTTC.

The rearrangement links TRBV11-2 to TRBJ1-2; 7 positions agree with TRBD1. CDR1 is SGHAT and CDR2 is FQNNGV in the germline V gene. The trim removed 3 bases at V and 4 bases at J, leaving 8 bases unmatched. The CDR3 sequence is 15 residues long. CDR3: CASSFGQDIAYGYTF. The DNA of the CDR3 is TGTGCCAGCAGCTTCGGACAGGATATTGCCTATGGCTACACCTTC.

The count of this clone is one. V is TRBV5-1 and J is TRBJ2-5; 10 bases are a match to TRBD2. The CDR3 extends over 15 amino acids. The germline CDR1 and CDR2 sequences are SGHRS and YFSETQ. The junction had 2 bases not matched to a gene; V was cut back by 2 bases and J by 1 base. This CDR3 reads CASSFLAGAQETQYF. In DNA, the CDR3 is TGCGCCAGCAGCTTCCTAGCGGGAGCCCAAGAGACCCAGTACTTC.

This sequence joins TRBV4-3 and TRBJ2-3, with D possibly matching TRBD2 (5 bases). This CDR3 comprises 19 residues. Germline CDR1 LGHNA, CDR2 YSLEER. V lost 4 bases to trimming and J lost 2 bases, with 25 bases between them. DNA of the CDR3: TGCGCCAGCAGCCTCACGGCCGGGAAAACCGTACGGTACACAGATACGCAGTATTTT. Translating gives CASSLTAGKTVRYTDTQYF.

The chain has TRBV11-2 and TRBJ2-1; possible D gene TRBD2, 10 bases. Germline assignment: CDR1 SGHAT and CDR2 FQNNGV. Trimming removed 3 bases from V and 9 bases from J, with 27 bases in between. This CDR3 contains 18 residues. In DNA form, the CDR3 reads TGTGCCAGCAGCTTGAGGGCTAGCGGGAGACAGGGGGGAGTTGAGCAGTTCTTC. It is translated as CASSLRASGRQGGVEQFF.